Reported below is one T cell receptor (beta chain). Antigen unknown. CDR1 is MGHRA and CDR2 is YSYEKL in the germline V gene. V was pared by 4 bases and J by 1 base, with 18 bases between. This CDR3 comprises 17 residues. TCR beta CDR3 sequences were amplified from RNA transcripts. Primed by the HTBI set, a first-round RT-PCR was run on the TCR CDR3. TCRdb reprocessed the multiplex PCR reads with MiXCR, giving one entry per CDR3 protein. There are approximately 330,000 distinct CDR3 sequences in the sample; 15% to 20% occur only once, and 45% to 50% lies in the top ten. The study based diagnoses on clinical symptoms, serum thyroxine and TRAb, thyroid ultrasound and orbital computed tomography. This entry comes from a study of T cells in Graves' hyperthyroidism and ophthalmopathy. Whole-study findings and limits: Most clonotypes expanded in thyroid above 0.001 were likewise present in blood.

This TCR derives from a woman aged 45-60 years with Graves' hyperthyroidism. Sequenced sample: blood. The chain uses TRBV4-1 and TRBJ2-3; tentative D call: TRBD2 (7 bases). The CDR3 DNA follows: TGCGCCAGCAGCCGCTCCGCGGGGGCAGGGGGCACAGATACGCAGTATTTT. Its protein is CASSRSAGAGGTDTQYF.